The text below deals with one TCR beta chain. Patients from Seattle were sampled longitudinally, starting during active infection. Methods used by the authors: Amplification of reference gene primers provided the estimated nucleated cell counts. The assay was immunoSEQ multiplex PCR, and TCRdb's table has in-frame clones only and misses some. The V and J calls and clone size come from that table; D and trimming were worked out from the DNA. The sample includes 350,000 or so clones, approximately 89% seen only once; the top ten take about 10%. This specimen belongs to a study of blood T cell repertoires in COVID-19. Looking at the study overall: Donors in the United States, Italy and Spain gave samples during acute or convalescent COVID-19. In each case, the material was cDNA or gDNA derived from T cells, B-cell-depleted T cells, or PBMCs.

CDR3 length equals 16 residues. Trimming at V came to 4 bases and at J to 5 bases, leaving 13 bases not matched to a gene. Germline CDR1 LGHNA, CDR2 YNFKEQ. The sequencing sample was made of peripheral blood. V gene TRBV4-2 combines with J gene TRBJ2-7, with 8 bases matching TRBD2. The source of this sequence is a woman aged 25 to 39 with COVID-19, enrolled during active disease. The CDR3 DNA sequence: TGTGCCAGCAGCCCGGGGGGGAGCCGCTCCCCCAACGAGCAGTACTTC. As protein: CASSPGGSRSPNEQYF.